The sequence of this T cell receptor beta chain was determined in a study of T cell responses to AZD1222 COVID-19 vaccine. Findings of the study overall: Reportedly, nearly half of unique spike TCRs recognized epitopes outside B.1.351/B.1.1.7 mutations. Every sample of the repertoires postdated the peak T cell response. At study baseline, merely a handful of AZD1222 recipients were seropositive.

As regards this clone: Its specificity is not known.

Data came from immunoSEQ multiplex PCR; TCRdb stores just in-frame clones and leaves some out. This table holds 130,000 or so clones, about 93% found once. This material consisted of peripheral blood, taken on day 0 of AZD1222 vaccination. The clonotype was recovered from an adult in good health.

The CDR3 protein is CASSGTGGNTIYF. CDR3 sequence (DNA): TGCGCCAGCAGCGGGACAGGGGGAAACACCATATATTTT. The chain links TRBV4-1 to TRBJ1-3; TRBD1 aligns across 9 bases. From germline, CDR1 is MGHRA and CDR2 YSYEKL. The CDR3 loop spans 13 amino acids. The ends lost 5 bases at V and 4 bases at J; junction bases unmatched: 0.